This TCR beta chain was captured in a study of cytomegalovirus exposure and HLA in healthy donors. 60 Vbeta and 13 Jbeta primers were used in PCR. Measured with immunoSEQ multiplex PCR; TCRdb has only the in-frame clones, and not every one. The table gives around 140,000 clones; the top ten clones make up approximately 1.8% of it. The CDR3 spans 16 residues. From germline, CDR1 is SEHNR and CDR2 FQNEAQ (reference sequence). The V end lost 2 bases, the J end lost 1 base, and 11 bases lay between the germline ends. This sequence joins TRBV7-9 and TRBJ2-2, with D possibly being TRBD1 (6 bases). This receptor was obtained from a man aged 18 to 35 in good health and CMV-seronegative. The sequencing sample was made of PBMCs. CDR3 nucleotide sequence: TGTGCCAGCAGCTTACGCAGGGGTGGGAACACCGGGGAGCTGTTTTTT. It is translated as CASSLRRGGNTGELFF.